This TCR beta chain is from a study of T cell responses to AZD1222 COVID-19 vaccine. The data were produced by immunoSEQ multiplex PCR, yet TCRdb's version contains in-frame clones alone and is incomplete. The table shows 110,000 to 150,000 clones, with about 92% occurring only once. Here the sequenced sample was peripheral blood, taken on day 0 of AZD1222 vaccination. The sequence derives from an adult in good health.

As DNA, the CDR3 is TGTGCCTGCATAATACAGGGTGATTATTATGGCTACACCTTC. It is translated as CACIIQGDYYGYTF. The chain links TRBV30 to TRBJ1-2, with a tentative D call TRBD1 (6 bases). The CDR3 consists of 14 residues. Germline CDR1 GTSNPN, CDR2 SVGIG (reference sequence). Trimming left V 6 bases short and J 5 bases short, with 19 bases between.